This T cell receptor (beta chain) was found in a study of blood T cell repertoires in COVID-19. Assay used: immunoSEQ multiplex PCR; TCRdb lists only in-frame clones, some missing. The sample carries about 220,000 clones, roughly 84% recorded once. V trimming: 3 bases; J trimming: 5 bases; junction bases outside the gene matches: 11. Germline V gives CDR1 DFQATT, CDR2 SNEGSKA (reference sequence). The CDR3 is 15 residues long. Sequences were obtained from PBMCs or T cells enriched from blood (not recorded which). This sequence was found in a woman aged 40 to 49 who had recovered from COVID-19. V usage is TRBV20-1 and J usage is TRBJ2-5; 8 bases align to TRBD2. The CDR3 here is CSASLAGAPPETQYF. The CDR3 nucleotides are TGCAGTGCTAGTCTAGCGGGCGCACCTCCGGAGACCCAGTACTTC.